This TCR beta chain came from a study of beta chain features in type 1 diabetes. The study's findings and limits: A moderate, significant TCRB CDR3 shortening appeared in type 1 diabetes across four CD4+ subsets.

As for this clone: The antigen is unknown.

Isolated RNA was reverse transcribed in full, so expressed TCRB transcripts were sequenced. The table came from immunoSEQ multiplex PCR; TCRdb's copy has only in-frame clones and leaves some out. The sample carries about 650,000 clones, under 15% recorded once. Germline-derived CDR1 and CDR2 are PRHDT and FYEKMQ (reference sequence). CDR3 length: 16 residues. J lost 1 base, V lost 5 bases, and 9 bases had no gene match. This sequence was found in a man aged 25-40 years with type 1 diabetes. The chain is built from TRBV13 and TRBJ2-3; the match to TRBD2 covers 7 bases. Material: naive CD4+ T cells from blood. In DNA, the CDR3 is TGTGCCAGCAGCCTCCGAGGAACTAGCGGCACAGATACGCAGTATTTT. Translating gives CASSLRGTSGTDTQYF.